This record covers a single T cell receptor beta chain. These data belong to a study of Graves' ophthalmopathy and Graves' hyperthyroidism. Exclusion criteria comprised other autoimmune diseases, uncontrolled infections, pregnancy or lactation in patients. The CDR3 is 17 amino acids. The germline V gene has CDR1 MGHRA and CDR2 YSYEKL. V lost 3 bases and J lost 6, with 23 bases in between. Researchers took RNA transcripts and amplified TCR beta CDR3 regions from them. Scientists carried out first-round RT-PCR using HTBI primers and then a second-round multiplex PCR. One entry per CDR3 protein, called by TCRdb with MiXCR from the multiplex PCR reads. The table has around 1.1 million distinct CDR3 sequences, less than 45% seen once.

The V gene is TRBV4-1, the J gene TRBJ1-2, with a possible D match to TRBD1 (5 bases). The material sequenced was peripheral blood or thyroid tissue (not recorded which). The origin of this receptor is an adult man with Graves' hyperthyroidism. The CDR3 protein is CASSHPSEGTSLDGYTF. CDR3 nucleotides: TGCGCCAGCAGCCATCCCTCCGAGGGGACCTCTTTGGATGGCTACACCTTC.